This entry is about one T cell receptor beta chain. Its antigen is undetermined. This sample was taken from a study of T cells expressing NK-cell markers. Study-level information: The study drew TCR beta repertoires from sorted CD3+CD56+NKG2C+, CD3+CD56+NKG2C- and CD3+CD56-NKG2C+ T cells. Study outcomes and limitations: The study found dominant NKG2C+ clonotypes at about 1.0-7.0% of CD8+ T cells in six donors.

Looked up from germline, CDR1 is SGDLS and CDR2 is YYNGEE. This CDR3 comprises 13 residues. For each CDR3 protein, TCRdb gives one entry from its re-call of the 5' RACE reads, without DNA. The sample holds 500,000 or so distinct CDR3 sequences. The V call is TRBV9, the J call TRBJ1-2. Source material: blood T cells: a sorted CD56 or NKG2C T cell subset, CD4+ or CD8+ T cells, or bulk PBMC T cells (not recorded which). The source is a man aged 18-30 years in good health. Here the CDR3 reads CASSPNSFYGYTF. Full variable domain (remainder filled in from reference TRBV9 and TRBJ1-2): DSGVTQTPKHLITATGQRVTLRCSPRSGDLSVYWYQQSLDQGLQFLIQYYNGEERAKGNILERFSAQQFPDLHSELNLSSLELGDSALYFCASSPNSFYGYTFGSGTRLTVV.